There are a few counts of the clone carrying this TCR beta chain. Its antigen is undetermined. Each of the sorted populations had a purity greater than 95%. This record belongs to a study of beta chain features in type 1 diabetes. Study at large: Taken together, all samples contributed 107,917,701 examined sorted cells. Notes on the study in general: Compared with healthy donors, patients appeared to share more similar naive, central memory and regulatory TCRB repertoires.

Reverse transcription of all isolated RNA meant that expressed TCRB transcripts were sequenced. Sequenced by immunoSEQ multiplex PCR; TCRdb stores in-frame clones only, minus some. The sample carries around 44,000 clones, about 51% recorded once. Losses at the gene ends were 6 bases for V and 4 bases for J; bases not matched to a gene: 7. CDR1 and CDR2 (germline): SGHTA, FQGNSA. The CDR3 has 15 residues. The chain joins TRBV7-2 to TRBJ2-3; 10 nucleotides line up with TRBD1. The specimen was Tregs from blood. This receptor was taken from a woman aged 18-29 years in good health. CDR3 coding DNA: TGTGCCAGCAGTTTTAGACAGGGGGCACCAGATACGCAGTATTTT. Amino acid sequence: CASSFRQGAPDTQYF.